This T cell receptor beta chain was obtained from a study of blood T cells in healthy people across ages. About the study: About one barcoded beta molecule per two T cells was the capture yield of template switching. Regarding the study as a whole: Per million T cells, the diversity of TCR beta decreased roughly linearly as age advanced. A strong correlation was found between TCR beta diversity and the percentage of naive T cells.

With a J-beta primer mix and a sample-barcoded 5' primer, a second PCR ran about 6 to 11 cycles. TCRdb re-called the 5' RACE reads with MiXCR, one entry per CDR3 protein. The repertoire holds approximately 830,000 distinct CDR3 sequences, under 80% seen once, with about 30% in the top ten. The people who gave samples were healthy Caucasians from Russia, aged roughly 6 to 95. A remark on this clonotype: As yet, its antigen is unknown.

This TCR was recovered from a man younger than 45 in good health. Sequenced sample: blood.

CDR3 DNA: TGCGCCAGCAGCTTGCGCGGGCCAGGATCCACAGATACGCAGTATTTT. It yields the protein CASSLRGPGSTDTQYF. The chain recombines TRBV5-1 with TRBJ2-3; possible D gene TRBD2, 5 bases. The germline CDR1 and CDR2 sequences are SGHRS and YFSETQ. The CDR3 contains 16 residues. V was pared by 1 base and J by 2 bases, with 14 bases between.